Described below is a single T cell receptor (beta chain) sequence and its context. Its specificity is unknown. Profiling relied on immunoSEQ multiplex PCR, and the TCRdb table lists in-frame clones only, not all of them. The data contain about 68,000 clones, 80% of them seen just once; the ten biggest clones take up 12%. This sample was included in a study of vaccination effects on CD4 cells after COVID-19. Findings and caveats of the study: Within healthy vaccinees, only 1 of 255 vaccine-induced clones displayed cross-reactivity with common cold coronaviruses.

The CDR3 is 15 residues long. The V gene end was trimmed by 4 bases and the J gene end by 6 bases; junction bases not matched to a gene: 7. Germline lookup yields CDR1 SGHNT and CDR2 YYREEE (reference sequence). Antigen-specific CD4+ T cell clonotypes were called by their expansion after viral peptide-pool culture in ViraFEST. Cells that had been cultured for 10 days were the source of isolated CD4+ T cells. Vaccine recipients lacked prior SARS-CoV-2 infection and had negative nucleocapsid antibodies. Half-medium changes using IL-2 medium occurred on days 3 and 7. This receptor was taken from a human donor who received a COVID-19 vaccine. This sequence joins TRBV5-4 and TRBJ1-6; 7 nucleotides align to TRBD1. Specimen: CD4+ T cells from PBMCs cultured with SARS-CoV-2 spike peptides, collected before COVID-19 vaccination. The CDR3 loop reads CASSPAGQFNSPLHF. For the CDR3, the DNA is TGTGCCAGCAGCCCGGCGGGACAGTTTAATTCACCCCTCCACTTT. The full variable domain, rest sourced from reference TRBV5-4 and TRBJ1-6, is ETGVTQSPTHLIKTRGQQVTLRCSSQSGHNTVSWYQQALGQGPQFIFQYYREEENGRGNFPPRFSGLQFPNYSSELNVNALELDDSALYLCASSPAGQFNSPLHFGNGTRLTVT.